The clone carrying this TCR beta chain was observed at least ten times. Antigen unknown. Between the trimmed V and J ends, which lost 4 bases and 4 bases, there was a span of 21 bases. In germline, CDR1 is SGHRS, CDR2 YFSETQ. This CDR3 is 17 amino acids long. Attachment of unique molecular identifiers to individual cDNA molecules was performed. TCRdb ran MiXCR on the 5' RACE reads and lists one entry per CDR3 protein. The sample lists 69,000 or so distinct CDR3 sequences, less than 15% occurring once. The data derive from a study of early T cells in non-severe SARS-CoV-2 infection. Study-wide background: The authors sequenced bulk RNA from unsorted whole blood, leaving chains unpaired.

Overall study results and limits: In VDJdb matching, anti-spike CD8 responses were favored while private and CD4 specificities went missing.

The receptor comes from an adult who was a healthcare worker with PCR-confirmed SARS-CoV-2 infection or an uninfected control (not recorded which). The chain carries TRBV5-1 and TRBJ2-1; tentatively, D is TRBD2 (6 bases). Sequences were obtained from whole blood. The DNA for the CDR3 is TGCGCCAGCAGCATAGGACTAACCACCCGTAGTTACAATGAGCAGTTCTTC. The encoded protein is CASSIGLTTRSYNEQFF.